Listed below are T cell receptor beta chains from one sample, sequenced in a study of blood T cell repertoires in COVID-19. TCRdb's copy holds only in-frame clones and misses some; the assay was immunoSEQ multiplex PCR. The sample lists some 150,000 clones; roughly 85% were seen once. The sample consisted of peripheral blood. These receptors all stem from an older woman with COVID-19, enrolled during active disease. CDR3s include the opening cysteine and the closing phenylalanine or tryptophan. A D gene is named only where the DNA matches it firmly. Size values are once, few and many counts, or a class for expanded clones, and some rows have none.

CDR3 DNA: TGTGCCAGTACCTCCAGGGCCGGGGAGCTGTTTTTT
CDR3 protein: CASTSRAGELFF
D gene: NA
J gene: TRBJ2-2
clone size: few
V gene: TRBV19

CDR3 DNA: TGCGCCAGCAGCCAAGAGACCGTAGGAGGAAAGAACAATCAGCCCCAGCATTTT
CDR3 protein: CASSQETVGGKNNQPQHF
D gene: NA
J gene: TRBJ1-5
clone size: NA
V gene: TRBV4-1

CDR3 DNA: TGTGCCAGCAGCCAAGGTGCCAGTTCTGACACCGGGGAGCTGTTTTTT
CDR3 protein: CASSQGASSDTGELFF
D gene: NA
J gene: TRBJ2-2
clone size: NA
V gene: TRBV14

CDR3 DNA: TGTGCCAGCAGCTTAGACGCTAGTCTACCGTACGAGCAGTACTTC
CDR3 protein: CASSLDASLPYEQYF
D gene: NA
J gene: TRBJ2-7
clone size: once
V gene: TRBV7-2

CDR3 DNA: TGTGCCAGCAGCTTGGGGACAGGGGCAACAGATACGCAGTATTTT
CDR3 protein: CASSLGTGATDTQYF
D gene: TRBD1
J gene: TRBJ2-3
clone size: NA
V gene: TRBV5-8

CDR3 DNA: TGTGCCTACAGGACAGCTAGCACAGATACGCAGTATTTT
CDR3 protein: CAYRTASTDTQYF
D gene: NA
J gene: TRBJ2-3
clone size: NA
V gene: TRBV30

CDR3 DNA: TGCGCCAGCAGCCTTACGACTAGCGGGAGCACAGATACGCAGTATTTT
CDR3 protein: CASSLTTSGSTDTQYF
D gene: TRBD2
J gene: TRBJ2-3
clone size: NA
V gene: TRBV5-1

CDR3 DNA: TGTGCCAGTAGGACGGGACAGAGGGGCTACACCTTC
CDR3 protein: CASRTGQRGYTF
D gene: TRBD1
J gene: TRBJ1-2
clone size: NA
V gene: TRBV19

CDR3 DNA: TGTGCCAGCAGCCCCGTCCGCACAGCCATCACAGATACGCAGTATTTT
CDR3 protein: CASSPVRTAITDTQYF
D gene: NA
J gene: TRBJ2-3
clone size: NA
V gene: TRBV5-7

CDR3 DNA: TGTGCCAGCAGTGGGCAGACAGGAGTTAATGAAAAACTGTTTTTT
CDR3 protein: CASSGQTGVNEKLFF
D gene: NA
J gene: TRBJ1-4
clone size: NA
V gene: TRBV6-6

CDR3 DNA: TGTGCCAGCAGCTTAGGACAAGCCGCCGGGGAGCTGTTTTTT
CDR3 protein: CASSLGQAAGELFF
D gene: NA
J gene: TRBJ2-2
clone size: NA
V gene: TRBV7-6

CDR3 DNA: TGTGCCTGGAGTGTATCGGGGGATCAGCCCCAGCATTTT
CDR3 protein: CAWSVSGDQPQHF
D gene: NA
J gene: TRBJ1-5
clone size: NA
V gene: TRBV30

CDR3 DNA: TGTGCCAGCAGTCTTGGACTAGCGGCTAGCACAGATACGCAGTATTTT
CDR3 protein: CASSLGLAASTDTQYF
D gene: TRBD2
J gene: TRBJ2-3
clone size: NA
V gene: TRBV14

CDR3 DNA: TGTGCCAGCAGCTTGGTGCTAGCGGGGGAGGAGACCCAGTACTTC
CDR3 protein: CASSLVLAGEETQYF
D gene: TRBD2
J gene: TRBJ2-5
clone size: NA
V gene: TRBV5-6

CDR3 DNA: TGTGCCACCGGCCAGGGTTCAGCCACTGAAGCTTTCTTT
CDR3 protein: CATGQGSATEAFF
D gene: NA
J gene: TRBJ1-1
clone size: NA
V gene: TRBV15

CDR3 DNA: TGTGCCAGCAGTAGGACAGGGGGCTTCACTGAAGCTTTCTTT
CDR3 protein: CASSRTGGFTEAFF
D gene: TRBD1
J gene: TRBJ1-1
clone size: once
V gene: TRBV6-2/TRBV6-3

CDR3 DNA: TGTGCCAGCACCTCAGTAGGATCGGGGATGAACACTGAAGCTTTCTTT
CDR3 protein: CASTSVGSGMNTEAFF
D gene: NA
J gene: TRBJ1-1
clone size: NA
V gene: TRBV6-6

CDR3 DNA: TGTGCCAGCACCTGGTCAGGCGGGGGAAGCACAGATACGCAGTATTTT
CDR3 protein: CASTWSGGGSTDTQYF
D gene: TRBD2
J gene: TRBJ2-3
clone size: once
V gene: TRBV5-6

CDR3 DNA: TGTGCCAGCTCCCGCTCCTACGAGCAGTACTTC
CDR3 protein: CASSRSYEQYF
D gene: NA
J gene: TRBJ2-7
clone size: NA
V gene: TRBV5-8

CDR3 DNA: TGTGCCAGCGCATTAAGTGCGTCCCCCCCTGAAGCTTTCTTT
CDR3 protein: CASALSASPPEAFF
D gene: NA
J gene: TRBJ1-1
clone size: NA
V gene: TRBV6-6

CDR3 DNA: TGTGCCATCAGCTGGGGCAGGAAAAGCACAGATACGCAGTATTTT
CDR3 protein: CAISWGRKSTDTQYF
D gene: NA
J gene: TRBJ2-3
clone size: once
V gene: TRBV10-3

CDR3 DNA: TGTGCCAGTAGTATGTCGGGGACTCCGACAAGTAAGGCTTTCTTT
CDR3 protein: CASSMSGTPTSKAFF
D gene: NA
J gene: TRBJ1-1
clone size: NA
V gene: TRBV19

CDR3 DNA: TGTGCCAGCAGCTTGGACGCCGGGACTAGCACAGATACGCAGTATTTT
CDR3 protein: CASSLDAGTSTDTQYF
D gene: NA
J gene: TRBJ2-3
clone size: NA
V gene: TRBV5-4

CDR3 DNA: TGTGCCAGCAGCGCCCGGGACAGTTCATACGAGCAGTACTTC
CDR3 protein: CASSARDSSYEQYF
D gene: TRBD1
J gene: TRBJ2-7
clone size: NA
V gene: TRBV9

CDR3 DNA: TGTGCCAGCAGCGTGAGCTCCTATAATTCACCCCTCCACTTT
CDR3 protein: CASSVSSYNSPLHF
D gene: NA
J gene: TRBJ1-6
clone size: NA
V gene: TRBV9

CDR3 DNA: TGTGCCAGCAGCACACCCCCCGATGAAAAACTGTTTTTT
CDR3 protein: CASSTPPDEKLFF
D gene: NA
J gene: TRBJ1-4
clone size: once
V gene: TRBV9

CDR3 DNA: TGTGCCAGCAGCCTCGATTCACAGGGAGAAGCTTTCTTT
CDR3 protein: CASSLDSQGEAFF
D gene: NA
J gene: TRBJ1-1
clone size: NA
V gene: TRBV11-1

CDR3 DNA: TGTGCCAGTGGACAGGGGGCTTCCTACGAGCAGTACTTC
CDR3 protein: CASGQGASYEQYF
D gene: TRBD1
J gene: TRBJ2-7
clone size: few
V gene: TRBV19

CDR3 DNA: TGTGCCAGCAGTTCCGGGTCCATCTATGGCTACACCTTC
CDR3 protein: CASSSGSIYGYTF
D gene: NA
J gene: TRBJ1-2
clone size: NA
V gene: TRBV6-5

CDR3 DNA: TGCGCCAGCAGCTTGCAGGTCAGCTCCTACGAGCAGTACTTC
CDR3 protein: CASSLQVSSYEQYF
D gene: NA
J gene: TRBJ2-7
clone size: NA
V gene: TRBV5-1

CDR3 DNA: TGTGCCAGCTCATCCAGGACAGGTTTGTCGAACACTGAAGCTTTCTTT
CDR3 protein: CASSSRTGLSNTEAFF
D gene: TRBD1
J gene: TRBJ1-1
clone size: NA
V gene: TRBV18

CDR3 DNA: TGTGCCACCCAGGGACAGGGGGAGAACAATGAGCAGTTCTTC
CDR3 protein: CATQGQGENNEQFF
D gene: TRBD1
J gene: TRBJ2-1
clone size: NA
V gene: TRBV10-3

CDR3 DNA: TGTGCATCGGACAGGGTATTTGGTGAAGCTTTCTTT
CDR3 protein: CASDRVFGEAFF
D gene: TRBD1
J gene: TRBJ1-1
clone size: once
V gene: TRBV2

CDR3 DNA: TGTGCCAGCAGCCGACAGGGTTTATACACTGAAGCTTTCTTT
CDR3 protein: CASSRQGLYTEAFF
D gene: TRBD1
J gene: TRBJ1-1
clone size: NA
V gene: TRBV5-4

CDR3 DNA: TGTGCCAGCAGCTTGGATGCGCCTCAAGAGACCCAGTACTTC
CDR3 protein: CASSLDAPQETQYF
D gene: NA
J gene: TRBJ2-5
clone size: NA
V gene: TRBV5-4

CDR3 DNA: TGCGCCAGCAGCTTGGCGGGACAGAGAAATGAGCAGTTCTTC
CDR3 protein: CASSLAGQRNEQFF
D gene: TRBD1
J gene: TRBJ2-1
clone size: NA
V gene: TRBV5-1

CDR3 DNA: TGTGCCAGTAGTATAGCGGGGGGCCTACAAGAGACCCAGTACTTC
CDR3 protein: CASSIAGGLQETQYF
D gene: NA
J gene: TRBJ2-5
clone size: NA
V gene: TRBV19